These 13 T cell receptor beta chains share one sample of origin, sequenced in a study of blood T cell repertoires in COVID-19. TCRdb's copy holds only in-frame clones and misses some; the assay was immunoSEQ multiplex PCR. Of approximately 300,000 clones in the sample, roughly 90% were seen once. Source material: peripheral blood. The source of these receptors is a man aged 18 to 29 who had recovered from COVID-19.

This chain joins TRBV4-3 and TRBJ1-1, with 10 bases identical to TRBD1. This CDR3 comprises 16 residues. V lost 4 bases to trimming and J lost 7 bases; unmatched junction nucleotides: 12. Germline V lookup: CDR1 LGHNA, CDR2 YSLEER. CDR3 in amino acids: CASSPTPPGQGVEAFF. The CDR3 DNA is TGCGCCAGCAGCCCAACCCCCCCCGGACAGGGGGTTGAAGCTTTCTTT.

The J gene is TRBJ1-5, the V gene TRBV24-1; 8 bases are a match to TRBD1. J gave up 0 bases and V 5 bases, and 2 bases lay outside the gene matches. The CDR3 is made up of 15 amino acids. Germline lookup yields CDR1 KGHDR and CDR2 SFDVKD. CDR3 loop: CATSAGGLSNQPQHF. The CDR3 DNA is TGTGCCACCAGTGCAGGGGGCCTTAGCAATCAGCCCCAGCATTTT.

This clone appeared a single time. The V call is TRBV5-1, the J call TRBJ2-3; tentative D call: TRBD1 (5 bases). In germline, CDR1 is SGHRS, CDR2 YFSETQ. V lost 0 bases to trimming and J lost 4 bases, with 9 bases between them. The CDR3 totals 14 residues. CDR3 sequence reads: CASSLEGLADTQYF. For the CDR3, the DNA is TGCGCCAGCAGCTTGGAGGGGCTCGCAGATACGCAGTATTTT. The entire variable domain, with the rest obtained from reference TRBV5-1 and TRBJ2-3, is as follows: KAGVTQTPRYLIKTRGQQVTLSCSPISGHRSVSWYQQTPGQGLQFLFEYFSETQRNKGNFPGRFSGRQFSNSRSEMNVSTLELGDSALYLCASSLEGLADTQYFGPGTRLTVL.

The V gene is TRBV12-5, the J gene TRBJ2-7; TRBD1 aligns across 7 bases. CDR1 LGHNT and CDR2 FRNRAP come from the germline V gene. The CDR3 covers 17 residues. V lost 1 base and J lost 4; bases outside the gene matches: 13. In nucleotides, the CDR3 is TGTGCTAGTGGTTTGGACGGGACAGAAAGCAATGGGTACGAGCAGTACTTC. Its translation is CASGLDGTESNGYEQYF.

V usage is TRBV18 and J usage is TRBJ2-7; tentative D call: TRBD1 (6 bases). Germline-derived CDR1 and CDR2 are KGHSH and LQKENI. The CDR3 has 15 residues. The V end lost 6 bases, the J end lost 1 base, and 16 bases lay between the germline ends. The CDR3 here is CASSLGQPISYEQYF. For the CDR3, the DNA is TGTGCCAGCTCCCTCGGACAGCCAATTTCCTACGAGCAGTACTTC.

About this clone: An end of the junction differs from the germline gene, which may be a read error. This rearrangement joins TRBV5-1 to TRBJ2-1; D not resolved. Germline values: CDR1 SGHRS, CDR2 YFSETQ. The CDR3 runs 14 residues. The CDR3 loop reads CASSAPDSDNEQFF. CDR3 DNA: TGCGCCAGCAGCGCCCCCGACTCCGACAATGAGCAGTTCTTC.

A note on this clone: Distinct nucleotide sequences in the sample also encode this CDR3. The gene calls are TRBV7-2 and TRBJ2-7; D is uncertain. Deletions cut 2 bases from V and 0 bases from J, with 5 bases between. The CDR3 contains 13 residues. Germline V gene sequence: CDR1 SGHTA, CDR2 FQGNSA. The CDR3 sequence: CASSLSLSYEQYF. The CDR3 DNA sequence: TGTGCCAGCAGCTTATCTCTCTCCTACGAGCAGTACTTC.

The chain links TRBV18 to TRBJ2-7, with 8 bases aligning to TRBD1. V lost 3 bases to trimming and J lost 2 bases; unmatched junction nucleotides: 6. The germline V gene has CDR1 KGHSH and CDR2 LQKENI. This CDR3 contains 15 residues. The CDR3 here is CASSPPGQDPYEQYF. Here the CDR3 DNA reads TGTGCCAGCTCACCGCCGGGACAGGACCCCTACGAGCAGTACTTC.

This clone has only a few counts. This chain links TRBV4-1 with TRBJ1-1; no definite D call. The CDR3 length is 15 residues. Germline assignment: CDR1 MGHRA and CDR2 YSYEKL. V lost 2 bases to trimming and J lost 0 bases, with 10 bases between them. The CDR3 protein is CASSQTDMLNTEAFF. CDR3 nucleotide sequence: TGCGCCAGCAGCCAAACCGACATGCTGAACACTGAAGCTTTCTTT.

There are a few counts of this clone. The CDR3 here is CASSQGRQNTEAFF. The CDR3, as DNA: TGTGCCAGCAGCCAAGGGCGGCAGAACACTGAAGCTTTCTTT. The rearrangement joins TRBV3-1 (or the pseudogene TRBV3-2) to TRBJ1-1, with no clear D. Trimming stripped 1 base from V and 1 base from J, with 7 bases between. The CDR3 sequence is 14 residues long. Germline V gives CDR1 LGHDT, CDR2 YNNKEL (reference sequence).

The chain employs TRBV27 and TRBJ2-2; 11 bases agree with TRBD2. The length of the CDR3 is 18 residues. J was trimmed by 4 bases and V by 5 bases; bases with no gene match: 12. Per germline, CDR1 MNHEY and CDR2 SMNVEV (reference sequence). The CDR3 nucleotides are TGTGCCAGCAGTACCGGGACTAGCGGAGACTGGGGCACCGGGGAGCTGTTTTTT. Translated, it gives CASSTGTSGDWGTGELFF.

The chain has TRBV5-4 and TRBJ1-2; D ambiguous. The length of the CDR3 is 13 residues. The germline V gene encodes CDR1 SGHNT and CDR2 YYREEE (reference sequence). V was trimmed by 4 bases and J by 2 bases, leaving 9 bases between them. The DNA of the CDR3 is TGTGCCAGCAGCCCTAGGCAGAACTATGGCTACACCTTC. This gives the protein CASSPRQNYGYTF.

This clone appeared a single time. The chain links TRBV9 to TRBJ2-1; D uncertain. The CDR3 loop spans 13 amino acids. The germline CDR1 and CDR2 sequences are SGDLS and YYNGEE. Trimming removed 0 bases from V and 7 bases from J, with 8 bases in between. CDR3 sequence reads: CASSVGRVNEQFF. The CDR3 bases are TGTGCCAGCAGCGTAGGACGGGTGAATGAGCAGTTCTTC.